This paragraph covers one T cell receptor (beta chain) sequence. The data are from a study of identical twins. Each CDR3 protein gets one entry after TCRdb re-called the 5' RACE reads with MiXCR. The data show around 480,000 distinct CDR3 sequences, 14% seen once. CDR1 is SGDLS and CDR2 is YYNGEE in the germline V gene. The CDR3 is 18 residues long. V was pared by 3 bases and J by 8 bases, with 20 bases of the junction left unmatched. This sample also appeared in a second study, on yellow fever vaccine responses in identical twins.

J is TRBJ2-1 and V is TRBV9, with TRBD2 matching 7 bases. The TCR sequence derives from a woman younger than 30 in good health. Sequencing was carried out using CD4+ T cells sorted from blood. The CDR3 DNA is TGTGCCAGCAGCGAGTCCCTGGTGCGGGGAGGGGTTTTGGATGAGCAGTTCTTC. It is translated as CASSESLVRGGVLDEQFF.